Below, 4 T cell receptor beta chains from the same sample are listed, as sequenced in a study of T-cell reconstitution after alpha-beta-depleted transplantation in children. For TCRbeta, the library was prepared with unique molecular identifiers. One entry per CDR3 protein results from TCRdb running MiXCR on the PCR reads. The profile covers some 600,000 distinct CDR3 sequences, with 13% appearing a single time and around 2.2% taken by the ten largest. The sample in question was PBMCs, mostly from graft donor cells, obtained 360 days after TCRalphabeta/CD19-depleted stem cell transplant. The receptors derive from a male patient younger than 18 who had a stem cell transplant for acute myeloid leukemia, so the T cells may come from the graft donor.

This clonotype was seen only a few times. The rearrangement joins TRBV28 to TRBJ1-3; no clear D. The V end lost 6 bases, the J end lost 2 bases, and 5 bases lay between the germline ends. Looked up from germline, CDR1 is MDHEN and CDR2 is SYDVKM. The CDR3 loop spans 12 amino acids. The CDR3, as DNA: TGTGCCAGCAGCCAAGCTGGAAACACCATATATTTT. It translates to CASSQAGNTIYF.

V usage is TRBV7-6 and J usage is TRBJ2-7, with D unclear. Germline CDR1 is SGHVS and CDR2 is FNYEAQ. The ends were cut back, 5 bases at V and 4 bases at J, with 12 bases in the middle. This CDR3 spans 13 amino acids. The CDR3 region is CASSPADWYEQYF. The CDR3 DNA reads as TGTGCCAGCAGCCCTGCCGACTGGTACGAGCAGTACTTC.

This chain uses TRBV27 with TRBJ2-2; 8 nucleotides line up with TRBD2. Germline V gives CDR1 MNHEY, CDR2 SMNVEV (reference sequence). This CDR3 contains 17 residues. V trimming: 3 bases; J trimming: 1 base; junction bases outside the gene matches: 7. DNA of the CDR3: TGTGCCAGCAGTTTGTATCGACTAGCGAGGAACACCGGGGAGCTGTTTTTT. Encoded protein: CASSLYRLARNTGELFF.

V gene TRBV5-1 combines with J gene TRBJ2-3, with D perhaps TRBD1 (8 bases). Trimming removed 2 bases from V and 4 bases from J, with 17 bases in between. The CDR3 extends over 16 amino acids. The germline V gene has CDR1 SGHRS and CDR2 YFSETQ. For the CDR3, the DNA is TGCGCCAGCAGCTTTCTAAGACAGGGGAGGGCAGATACGCAGTATTTT. Translating gives CASSFLRQGRADTQYF.